This TCR beta chain was obtained from a study of blood T cell repertoires in COVID-19. Study in general: The samples span acute and convalescent COVID-19 from the United States, Italy and Spain. PBMCs, B-cell-depleted T cells, or T cells were the source of the cDNA or gDNA that made up the material.

Sequencing was performed with immunoSEQ multiplex PCR; in TCRdb, only in-frame clones are kept and a portion is missing. The sample yields around 200,000 clones, about 85% seen once. V was clipped by 5 bases and J by 1 base; unmatched bases: 3. This CDR3 has 15 residues. Germline CDR1 SGHTA, CDR2 FQGNSA. What was sequenced was PBMCs or T cells enriched from blood (not recorded which). This sequence originates from a woman in her twenties or thirties who had recovered from COVID-19. The chain carries TRBV7-2 and TRBJ2-2, with TRBD2 identical over 8 bases. The CDR3 is CASSLRGGNTGELFF. The CDR3 nucleotides are TGTGCCAGCAGCCTTCGGGGGGGGAACACCGGGGAGCTGTTTTTT.